These T cell receptor beta chains were read from a single sample in a study of beta chain features in type 1 diabetes. TCRdb's copy holds only in-frame clones and misses some; the assay was immunoSEQ multiplex PCR. The sample includes roughly 300,000 clones, approximately 14% seen only once; the top ten take 6.7%. The sequencing sample was made of central memory CD4+ T cells from blood. The receptor set was obtained from a man between 25 and 39 years old in good health. CDR3s leave out the opening cysteine and the closing phenylalanine or tryptophan. The D gene is left open where the match is weak.

v_gene	d_gene	j_gene	CDR3aa
TRBV7-9	-	TRBJ2-3	ASSLVGDGGTQY
TRBV7-9	-	TRBJ1-6	ASSKQGRSKSPLH
TRBV11-3	-	TRBJ2-1	ASSLDPVGGHNEQF
TRBV7-9	-	TRBJ2-3	ASGDLLGSYTQY
TRBV4-1	TRBD2	TRBJ2-1	ASSPLSSGRAGEQF
TRBV11-2	-	TRBJ1-2	ASSPLGGRSGYGYT
TRBV5-6	TRBD2	TRBJ2-4	ASSPGGAAKNIQY
TRBV27	TRBD1	TRBJ2-5	ASTQGVGETQY
TRBV5-1	-	TRBJ1-2	ASSLVPRTNYGYT
TRBV5-1	TRBD1	TRBJ1-1	ASSFTNQGVEAF
TRBV18	-	TRBJ2-5	ASSPRTNSVQETQY
TRBV19	-	TRBJ1-1	ATFEGTGNTEAF
TRBV7-9	-	TRBJ1-5	ASSKEAGFNQPQH
TRBV6-1	TRBD1	TRBJ1-5	ASSDSGRGSNQPQH
TRBV20-1	-	TRBJ1-1	RATDGTEAF
TRBV7-9	-	TRBJ1-3	ASGAEPLNWSGNTIY
TRBV25-1	-	TRBJ2-5	ASSEWGIQETQY
TRBV7-2	-	TRBJ2-5	ASSQETQY
TRBV18	TRBD2	TRBJ2-1	ASSPGLAGAVEQF
TRBV9	-	TRBJ2-3	ASSVGGVSTDTQY
TRBV4-3	-	TRBJ1-6	ASSQEWAGSSTYNSPLH
TRBV7-2	-	TRBJ1-5	ASSLGGGVGALQPQH
TRBV7-3	-	TRBJ1-2	ASSFSGKDGYT
TRBV2	-	TRBJ2-3	ASSITDTQY
TRBV29-1	-	TRBJ1-1	SVENTEAF
TRBV19	-	TRBJ2-2	ASSIRGTTGELF
TRBV7-2	-	TRBJ2-3	ASSSSRDTQY
TRBV29-1	-	TRBJ1-4	SVEDSTARTGKLF
TRBV7-3	-	TRBJ2-2	ASSPPESDNTGELF
TRBV15	-	TRBJ2-7	ATSSPPWRGATYEQY
TRBV7-9	-	TRBJ1-4	ASSLVGSEKLF
TRBV7-9	TRBD2	TRBJ2-3	ASRIYGGITDTQY
TRBV6-5	TRBD1	TRBJ1-2	ASSLDRVKGYT
TRBV15	TRBD2	TRBJ2-7	ATSTRTSGDEQY
TRBV5-4	TRBD2	TRBJ2-3	ASSPMLGGLAGVDTQY
TRBV11-2	TRBD1	TRBJ2-3	ASSRTGVTDTQY
TRBV5-1	TRBD2	TRBJ2-1	ASSFNGAGGRNEQF
TRBV11-2	-	TRBJ1-5	ASSLGGPGSNQPQH
TRBV7-7	TRBD2	TRBJ2-2	ASSLVPGLAAGELF
TRBV6-6	-	TRBJ2-3	ASAASTQY
TRBV11-2	-	TRBJ2-3	ASRLKRAGSTDTQY
TRBV4-1	TRBD2	TRBJ2-4	ASSPGGENIQY
TRBV7-9	-	TRBJ1-1	ASSLEGTVNTEAF
TRBV7-2	-	TRBJ2-6	ASSQVGVFGANVLT
TRBV11-2	TRBD2	TRBJ2-1	ASSTGLADAMEF
TRBV7-2	-	TRBJ2-5	ASSLVGGETQY
TRBV7-2	-	TRBJ2-5	ASSSPSGETQY
TRBV7-9	-	TRBJ2-5	ASSNQETQY
TRBV5-1	-	TRBJ1-1	ASSLRTDFNTEAF
TRBV6-5	TRBD1	TRBJ2-7	ASRPGTGPHEQY
TRBV5-4	TRBD1	TRBJ2-1	ASSTTTGAYNEQF
TRBV5-1	-	TRBJ2-2	ASSLGAVTGELF
TRBV5-4	TRBD2	TRBJ2-1	ASSSSGRLDEQF
TRBV25-1	TRBD2	TRBJ2-3	ASSDPLRGDSTDTQY
TRBV14	-	TRBJ2-3	ASSQETEGQWESTDTQY
TRBV5-1	TRBD2	TRBJ2-1	ASSSGTSGYNEQF
TRBV6-1	-	TRBJ1-6	ASSEGRDSPLH
TRBV4-3	TRBD1	TRBJ2-1	ASSQGVGQGALSSTGTQF
TRBV18	-	TRBJ2-3	ASSPKDTQY
TRBV6-1	-	TRBJ2-4	ASSYRGNIQY